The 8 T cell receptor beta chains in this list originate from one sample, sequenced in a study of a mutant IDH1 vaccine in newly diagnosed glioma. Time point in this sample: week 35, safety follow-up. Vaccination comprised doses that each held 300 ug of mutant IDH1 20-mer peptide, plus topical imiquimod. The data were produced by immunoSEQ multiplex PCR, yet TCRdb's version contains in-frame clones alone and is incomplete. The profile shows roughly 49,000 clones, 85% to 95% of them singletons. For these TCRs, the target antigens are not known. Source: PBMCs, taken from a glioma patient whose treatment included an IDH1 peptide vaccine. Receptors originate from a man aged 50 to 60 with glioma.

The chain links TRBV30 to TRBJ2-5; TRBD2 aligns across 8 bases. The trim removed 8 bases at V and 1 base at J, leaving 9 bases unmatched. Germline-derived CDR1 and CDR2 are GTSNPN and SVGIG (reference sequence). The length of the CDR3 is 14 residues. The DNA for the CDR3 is TGTGCCCTTGTTCTAGCGGGCCGCCAAGAGACCCAGTACTTC. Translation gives CALVLAGRQETQYF.

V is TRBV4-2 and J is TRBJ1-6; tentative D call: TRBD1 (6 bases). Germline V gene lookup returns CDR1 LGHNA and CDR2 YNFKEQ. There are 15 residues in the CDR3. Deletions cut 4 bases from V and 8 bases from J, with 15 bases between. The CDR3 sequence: CASSPMHRADSPLHF. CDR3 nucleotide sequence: TGTGCCAGCAGCCCTATGCACAGGGCGGATTCACCCCTCCACTTT.

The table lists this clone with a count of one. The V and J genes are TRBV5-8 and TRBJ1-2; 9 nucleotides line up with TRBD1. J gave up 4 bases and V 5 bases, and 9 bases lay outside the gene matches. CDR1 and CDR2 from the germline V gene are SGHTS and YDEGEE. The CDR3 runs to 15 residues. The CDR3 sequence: CASSFDRGRGYGYTF. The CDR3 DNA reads TGTGCCAGCAGTTTTGACAGGGGGAGAGGCTATGGCTACACCTTC.

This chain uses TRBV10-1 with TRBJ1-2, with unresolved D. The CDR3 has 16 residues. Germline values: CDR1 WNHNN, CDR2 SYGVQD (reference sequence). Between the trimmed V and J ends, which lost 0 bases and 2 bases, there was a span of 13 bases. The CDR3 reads CASSESRSKENYGYTF. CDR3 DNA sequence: TGCGCCAGCAGTGAGTCGAGAAGTAAGGAAAACTATGGCTACACCTTC.

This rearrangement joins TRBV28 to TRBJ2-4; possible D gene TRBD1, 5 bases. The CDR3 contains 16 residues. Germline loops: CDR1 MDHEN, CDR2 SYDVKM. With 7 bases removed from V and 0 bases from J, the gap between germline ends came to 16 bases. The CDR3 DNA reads TGTGCCAGCACCTTCAGGGTACCACTAGCCAAAAACATTCAGTACTTC. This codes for CASTFRVPLAKNIQYF.

DNA for the CDR3: TGCGCCAGCAGCCAGGACAGCGACTCTGGGGCCAACGTCCTGACTTTC. The encoded protein is CASSQDSDSGANVLTF. The chain employs TRBV5-1 and TRBJ2-6; tentative D call: TRBD1 (6 bases). Germline CDR1 is SGHRS and CDR2 is YFSETQ. Trimming pared 4 bases from V and 0 bases from J, leaving 11 bases between. The CDR3 is made up of 16 amino acids.

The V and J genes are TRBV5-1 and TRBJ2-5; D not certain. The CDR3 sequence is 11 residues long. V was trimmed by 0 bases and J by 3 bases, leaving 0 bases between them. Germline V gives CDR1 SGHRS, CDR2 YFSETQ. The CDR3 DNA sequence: TGCGCCAGCAGCTTGGAAGAGACCCAGTACTTC. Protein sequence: CASSLEETQYF.

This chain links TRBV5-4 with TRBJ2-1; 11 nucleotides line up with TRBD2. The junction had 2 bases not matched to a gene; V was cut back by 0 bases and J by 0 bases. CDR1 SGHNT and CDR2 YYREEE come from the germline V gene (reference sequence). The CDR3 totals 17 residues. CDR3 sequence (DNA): TGTGCCAGCAGCTTGGCTAGCGGGGGGAACTCCTACAATGAGCAGTTCTTC. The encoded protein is CASSLASGGNSYNEQFF.